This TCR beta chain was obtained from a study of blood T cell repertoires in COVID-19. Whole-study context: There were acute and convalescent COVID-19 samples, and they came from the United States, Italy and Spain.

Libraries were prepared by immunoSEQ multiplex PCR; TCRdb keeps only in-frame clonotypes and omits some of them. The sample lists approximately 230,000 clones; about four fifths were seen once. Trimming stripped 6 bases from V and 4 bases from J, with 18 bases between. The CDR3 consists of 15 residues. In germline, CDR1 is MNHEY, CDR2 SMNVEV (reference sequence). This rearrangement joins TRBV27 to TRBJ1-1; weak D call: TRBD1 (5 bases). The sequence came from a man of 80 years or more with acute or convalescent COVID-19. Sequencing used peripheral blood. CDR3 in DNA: TGTGCCAGCAGCTCCCCCCGGGGGAAAGTCACTGAAGCTTTCTTT. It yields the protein CASSSPRGKVTEAFF.